This record covers a single TCR beta chain. Categorization into cohorts depended on clinical history that participants reported. A COVID-19 case had been met by exposed participants during the 2 weeks before study entry. The data are from a study of blood T cell repertoires in COVID-19. Study context: COVID-19 samples collected from the United States, Italy and Spain covered acute and convalescent phases.

The assay was immunoSEQ multiplex PCR, and TCRdb's table has in-frame clones only and misses some. The sample consists of over 200,000 clones, about 90% of them appearing once. The CDR3 spans 12 residues. CDR1 is SGHDN, CDR2 FVKESK, per germline. V dropped 6 bases and J dropped 2 bases, with 8 bases sitting between them. What was sequenced was PBMCs or T cells enriched from blood (not recorded which). The receptor's source is a man under 40 who had been exposed to COVID-19. The V call is TRBV14, the J call TRBJ2-7; D may be TRBD1 (5 bases). In DNA, the CDR3 is TGTGCCAGCAGACAGGCCCCCTACGAGCAGTACTTC. It encodes CASRQAPYEQYF.